This is a list of T cell receptor beta chains from one sample in a study of blood T cells in healthy people across ages. Using its own MiXCR run on the 5' RACE reads, TCRdb lists one record per CDR3 protein. The sample yields around 1.5 million distinct CDR3 sequences, roughly 32% seen once. The specimen sequenced was blood. The receptors derive from a woman aged 25 to 45 in good health. Both conserved end residues are part of each CDR3. A D gene is named only where the DNA matches it firmly. Expanded clones are given a class, and other clones once, few, many or no size at all.

V	D	size	J	CDR3	DNA
TRBV11-2	NA	NA	TRBJ1-2	CASSLASPGRGYGYTF	TGTGCCAGCAGCTTAGCGTCACCAGGGAGGGGCTATGGCTACACCTTC
TRBV28	TRBD2	few	TRBJ2-4	CASSPRLAGINIQYF	TGTGCCAGCAGTCCGCGACTAGCGGGGATAAACATTCAGTACTTC
TRBV20-1	TRBD2	many	TRBJ2-3	CSALTSAASTDTQYF	TGCAGTGCTCTAACTAGCGCGGCGAGCACAGATACGCAGTATTTT
TRBV11-1	TRBD1	few	TRBJ2-7	CASSSPPSGGQGARVAPYEQYF	TGTGCCAGCAGCTCCCCCCCTTCGGGTGGACAGGGGGCGCGGGTAGCCCCCTACGAGCAGTACTTC
TRBV20-1	TRBD2	few	TRBJ2-1	CSARARGGKRYNEQFF	TGCAGTGCTAGGGCCCGGGGGGGAAAACGATACAATGAGCAGTTCTTC
TRBV28	NA	many	TRBJ2-7	CASSLAGAAIYEQYF	TGTGCCAGCAGTTTAGCGGGGGCTGCTATTTACGAGCAGTACTTC
TRBV5-6	NA	few	TRBJ2-5	CASSTGGFPETQYF	TGTGCCAGCAGCACGGGGGGCTTTCCCGAGACCCAGTACTTC
TRBV4-1	TRBD1	NA	TRBJ2-7	CASSQAFSGQGYSYEQYF	TGCGCCAGCAGCCAAGCTTTTTCAGGACAGGGATACTCCTACGAGCAGTACTTC
TRBV4-1	NA	few	TRBJ2-6	CASSQEGSLLSGANVLTF	TGCGCCAGCAGCCAAGAGGGCAGCCTACTCTCTGGGGCCAACGTCCTGACTTTC
TRBV5-1	TRBD1	NA	TRBJ2-1	CASSLNRGYEQFF	TGCGCCAGCAGCTTGAACAGGGGATATGAGCAGTTCTTC
TRBV9	TRBD1	NA	TRBJ2-7	CASSVSFGQGAYEQYF	TGTGCCAGCAGCGTATCCTTTGGACAGGGGGCCTACGAGCAGTACTTC
TRBV5-1	NA	many	TRBJ2-7	CASSVGRDATYEQYF	TGCGCCAGCAGCGTGGGTCGAGACGCAACCTACGAGCAGTACTTC
TRBV4-2	NA	NA	TRBJ2-2	CASSQDSGGDGELFF	TGTGCCAGCAGCCAAGACTCTGGCGGGGACGGGGAGCTGTTTTTT